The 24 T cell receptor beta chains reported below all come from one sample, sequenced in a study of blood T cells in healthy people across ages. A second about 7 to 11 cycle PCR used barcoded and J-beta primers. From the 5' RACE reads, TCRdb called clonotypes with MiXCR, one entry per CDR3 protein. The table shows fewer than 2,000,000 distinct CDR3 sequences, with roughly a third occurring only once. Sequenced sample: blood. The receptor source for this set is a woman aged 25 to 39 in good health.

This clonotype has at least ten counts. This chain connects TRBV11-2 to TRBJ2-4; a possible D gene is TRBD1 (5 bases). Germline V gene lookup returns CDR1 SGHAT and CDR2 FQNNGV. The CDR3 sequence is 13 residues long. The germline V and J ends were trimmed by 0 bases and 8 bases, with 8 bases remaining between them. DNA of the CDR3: TGTGCCAGCAGCTTAGATAGGGGTGACATTCAGTACTTC. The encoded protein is CASSLDRGDIQYF.

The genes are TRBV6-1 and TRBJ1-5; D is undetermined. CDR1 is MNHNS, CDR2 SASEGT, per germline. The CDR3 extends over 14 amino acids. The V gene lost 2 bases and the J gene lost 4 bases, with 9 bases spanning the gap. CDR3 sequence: CASSEHKQNQPQHF. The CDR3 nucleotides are TGTGCCAGCAGTGAACACAAGCAAAATCAGCCCCAGCATTTT.

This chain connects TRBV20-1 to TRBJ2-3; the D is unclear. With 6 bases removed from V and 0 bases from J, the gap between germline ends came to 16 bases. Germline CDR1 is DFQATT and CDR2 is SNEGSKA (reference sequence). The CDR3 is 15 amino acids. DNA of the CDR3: TGCAGTGCCTTTAAACTTGGAACTAGCACAGATACGCAGTATTTT. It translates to CSAFKLGTSTDTQYF.

DNA for the CDR3: TGTGCCAGCAGTTCCTCCGGGGAGGGGGCTGGCGAGCAGTACTTC. It codes for CASSSSGEGAGEQYF. The rearrangement links TRBV28 to TRBJ2-7; D is tentatively TRBD1 or TRBD2 (7 bases each). The CDR3 runs to 15 residues. Trimming cost V 4 bases and J 6 bases, with 19 bases left between them. In germline, CDR1 is MDHEN, CDR2 SYDVKM. Combining the CDR3 with reference TRBV28 and TRBJ2-7 gives the whole variable domain DVKVTQSSRYLVKRTGEKVFLECVQDMDHENMFWYRQDPGLGLRLIYFSYDVKMKEKGDIPEGYSVSREKKERFSLILESASTNQTSMYLCASSSSGEGAGEQYFGPGTRLTVT.

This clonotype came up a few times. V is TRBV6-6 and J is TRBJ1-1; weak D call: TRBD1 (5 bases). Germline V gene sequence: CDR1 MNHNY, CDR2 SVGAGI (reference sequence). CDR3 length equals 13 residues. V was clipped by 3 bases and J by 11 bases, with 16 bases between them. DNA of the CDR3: TGTGCCAGCAGTTATAATGGGGGTTCGGTTGCTTTCTTT. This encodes CASSYNGGSVAFF.

CDR3 protein: CASTVGGGGATDTQYF. In DNA form, the CDR3 reads TGTGCCAGCACCGTCGGGGGGGGAGGGGCCACAGATACGCAGTATTTT. The J gene is TRBJ2-3, the V gene TRBV12-3 or TRBV12-4; 8 bases fit TRBD2. Germline trimming cut 7 bases from V and 2 bases from J; bases unmatched to any gene: 11. The CDR3 runs to 16 residues.

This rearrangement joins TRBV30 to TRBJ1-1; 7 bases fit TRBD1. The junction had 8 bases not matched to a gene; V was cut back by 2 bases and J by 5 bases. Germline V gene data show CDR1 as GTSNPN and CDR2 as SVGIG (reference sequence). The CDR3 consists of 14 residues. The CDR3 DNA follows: TGTGCCTGGAGTCCTCTTACAGGGGATACTGAAGCTTTCTTT. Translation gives CAWSPLTGDTEAFF.

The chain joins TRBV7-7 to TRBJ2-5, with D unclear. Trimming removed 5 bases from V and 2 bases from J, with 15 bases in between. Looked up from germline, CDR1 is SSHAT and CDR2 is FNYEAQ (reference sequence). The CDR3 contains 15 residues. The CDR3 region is CASSRALQSQETQYF. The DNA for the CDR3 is TGTGCCAGCAGCAGGGCTCTACAATCACAAGAGACCCAGTACTTC. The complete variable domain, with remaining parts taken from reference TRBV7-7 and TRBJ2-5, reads GAGVSQSPRYKVTKRGQDVTLRCDPISSHATLYWYQQALGQGPEFLTYFNYEAQPDKSGLPSDRFSAERPEGSISTLTIQRTEQRDSAMYRCASSRALQSQETQYFGPGTRLLVL.

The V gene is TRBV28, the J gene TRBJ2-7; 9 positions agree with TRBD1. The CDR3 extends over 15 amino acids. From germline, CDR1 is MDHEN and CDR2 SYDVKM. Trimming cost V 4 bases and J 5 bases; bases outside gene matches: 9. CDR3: CASSSSGQGWDEQYF. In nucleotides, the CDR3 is TGTGCCAGCAGTTCATCAGGACAGGGGTGGGACGAGCAGTACTTC.

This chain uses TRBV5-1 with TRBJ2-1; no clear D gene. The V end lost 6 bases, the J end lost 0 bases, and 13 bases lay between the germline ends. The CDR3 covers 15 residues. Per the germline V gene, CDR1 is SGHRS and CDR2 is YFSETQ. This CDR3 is CASNSGGSSYNEQFF. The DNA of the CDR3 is TGCGCCAGCAACTCCGGCGGCAGCTCCTACAATGAGCAGTTCTTC.

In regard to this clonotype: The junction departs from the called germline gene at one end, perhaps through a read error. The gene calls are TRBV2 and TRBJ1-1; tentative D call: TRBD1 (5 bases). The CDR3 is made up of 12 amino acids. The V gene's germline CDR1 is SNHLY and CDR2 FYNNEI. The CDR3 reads CASSQGNTGAFF. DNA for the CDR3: TGTGCCAGCAGCCAGGGTAACACTGGAGCTTTCTTT. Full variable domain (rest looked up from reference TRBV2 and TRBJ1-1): EPEVTQTPSHQVTQMGQEVILRCVPISNHLYFYWYRQILGQKVEFLVSFYNNEISEKSEIFDDQFSVERPDGSNFTLKIRSTKLEDSAMYFCASSQGNTGAFFGQGTRLTVV.

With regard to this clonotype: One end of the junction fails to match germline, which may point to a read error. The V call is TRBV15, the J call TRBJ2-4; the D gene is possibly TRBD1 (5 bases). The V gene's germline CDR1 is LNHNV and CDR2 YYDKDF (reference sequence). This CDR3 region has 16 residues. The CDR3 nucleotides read TGTGCTACCAGCAGAGGTAGCAGGGTGGCCAAAAACATTCAGTACTTC. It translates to CATSRGSRVAKNIQYF.

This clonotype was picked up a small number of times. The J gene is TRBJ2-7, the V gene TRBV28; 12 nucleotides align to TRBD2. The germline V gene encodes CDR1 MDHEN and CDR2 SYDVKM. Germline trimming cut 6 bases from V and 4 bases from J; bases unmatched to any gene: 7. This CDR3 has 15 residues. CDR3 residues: CASSPTSGRWYEQYF. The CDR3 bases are TGTGCCAGCAGCCCCACTAGCGGGAGGTGGTACGAGCAGTACTTC.

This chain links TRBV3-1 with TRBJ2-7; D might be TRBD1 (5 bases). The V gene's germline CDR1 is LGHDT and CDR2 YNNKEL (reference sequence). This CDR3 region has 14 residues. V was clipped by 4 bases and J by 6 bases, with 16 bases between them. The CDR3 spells CASSPQGWGSEQYF. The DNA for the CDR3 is TGTGCCAGCAGCCCGCAGGGATGGGGATCCGAGCAGTACTTC.

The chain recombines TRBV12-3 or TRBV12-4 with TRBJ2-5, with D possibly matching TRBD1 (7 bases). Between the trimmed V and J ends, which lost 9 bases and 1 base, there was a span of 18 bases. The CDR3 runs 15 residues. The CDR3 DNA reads TGTGCCAGGGCGGGGTGGGACAGATCCCAAGAGACCCAGTACTTC. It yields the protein CARAGWDRSQETQYF.

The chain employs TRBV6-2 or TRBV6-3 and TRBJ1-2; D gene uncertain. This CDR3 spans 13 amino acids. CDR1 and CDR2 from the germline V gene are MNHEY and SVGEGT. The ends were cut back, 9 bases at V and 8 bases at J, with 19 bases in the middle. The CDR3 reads CASRFFSVGGYTF. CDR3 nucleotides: TGTGCCAGTCGATTTTTCTCCGTGGGAGGCTACACCTTC.

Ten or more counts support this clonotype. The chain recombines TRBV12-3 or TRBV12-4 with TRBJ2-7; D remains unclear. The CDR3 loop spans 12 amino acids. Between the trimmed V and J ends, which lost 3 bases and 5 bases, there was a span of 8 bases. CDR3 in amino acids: CASSFLSHEQYF. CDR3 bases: TGTGCCAGCAGTTTCCTATCCCACGAGCAGTACTTC.

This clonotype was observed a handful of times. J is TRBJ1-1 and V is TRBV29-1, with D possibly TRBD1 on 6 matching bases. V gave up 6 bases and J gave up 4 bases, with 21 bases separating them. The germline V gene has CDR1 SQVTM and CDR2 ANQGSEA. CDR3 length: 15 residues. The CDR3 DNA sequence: TGCAGCGTAACTAAATCAGGGGTCCCCTCCACTGAAGCTTTCTTT. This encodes CSVTKSGVPSTEAFF.

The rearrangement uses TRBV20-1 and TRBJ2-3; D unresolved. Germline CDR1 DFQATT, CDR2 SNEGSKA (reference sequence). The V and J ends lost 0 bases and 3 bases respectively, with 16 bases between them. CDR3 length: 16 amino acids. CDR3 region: CSARDGRSVTTDTQYF. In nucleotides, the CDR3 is TGCAGTGCTAGAGACGGCAGATCTGTGACAACAGATACGCAGTATTTT.

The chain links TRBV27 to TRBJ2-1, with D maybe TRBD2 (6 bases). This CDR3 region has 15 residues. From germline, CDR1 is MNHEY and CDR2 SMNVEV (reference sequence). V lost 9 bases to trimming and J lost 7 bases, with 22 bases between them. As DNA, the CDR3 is TGTGCCAGTTGGTCTGCAGGGCTAGCGAAGAATGAGCAGTTCTTC. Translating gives CASWSAGLAKNEQFF.

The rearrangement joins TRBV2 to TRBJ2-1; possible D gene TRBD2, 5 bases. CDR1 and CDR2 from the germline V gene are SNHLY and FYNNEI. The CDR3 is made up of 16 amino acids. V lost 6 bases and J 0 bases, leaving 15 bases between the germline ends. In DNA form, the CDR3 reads TGTGCCAGCAGGGAGGTCGGCGGCAGCTCCTACAATGAGCAGTTCTTC. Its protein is CASREVGGSSYNEQFF.

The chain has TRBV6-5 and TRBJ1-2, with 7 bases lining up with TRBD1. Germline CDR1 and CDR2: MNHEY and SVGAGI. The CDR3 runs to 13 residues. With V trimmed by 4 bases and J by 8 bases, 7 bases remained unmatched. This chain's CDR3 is CASSSYRGGGYTF. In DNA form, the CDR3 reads TGTGCCAGCAGTTCTTACAGGGGTGGGGGCTACACCTTC.

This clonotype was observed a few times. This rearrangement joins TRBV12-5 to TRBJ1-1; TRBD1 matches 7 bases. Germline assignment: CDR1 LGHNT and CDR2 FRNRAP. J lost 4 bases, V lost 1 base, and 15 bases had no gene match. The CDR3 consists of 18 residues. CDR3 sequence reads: CASGLGTDRVGWVTEAFF. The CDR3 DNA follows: TGTGCTAGTGGTTTGGGAACTGACAGGGTTGGTTGGGTCACTGAAGCTTTCTTT.

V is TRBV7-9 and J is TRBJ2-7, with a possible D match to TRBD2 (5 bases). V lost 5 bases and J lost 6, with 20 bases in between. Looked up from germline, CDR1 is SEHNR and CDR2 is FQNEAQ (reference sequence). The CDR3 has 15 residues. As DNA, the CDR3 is TGTGCCAGCAGCCCCCCCCCGGGGAGTAGCCCCGAGCAGTACTTC. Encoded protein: CASSPPPGSSPEQYF.